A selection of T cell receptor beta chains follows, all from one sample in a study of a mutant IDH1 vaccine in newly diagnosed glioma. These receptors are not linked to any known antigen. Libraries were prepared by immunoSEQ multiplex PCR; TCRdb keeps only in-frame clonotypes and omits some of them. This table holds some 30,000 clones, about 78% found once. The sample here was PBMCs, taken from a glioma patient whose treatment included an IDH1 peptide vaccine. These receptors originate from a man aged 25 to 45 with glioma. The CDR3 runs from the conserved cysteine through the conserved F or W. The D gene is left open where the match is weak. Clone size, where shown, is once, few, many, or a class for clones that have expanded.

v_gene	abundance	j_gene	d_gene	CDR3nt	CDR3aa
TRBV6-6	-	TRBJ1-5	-	TGTGCCAGCAGTTACGTAGGGTCAGGGGGCAATCAGCCCCAGCATTTT	CASSYVGSGGNQPQHF
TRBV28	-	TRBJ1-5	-	TGTGCCAGCAGAACAACCGGCAGGCAAAGACCCCAGCATTTT	CASRTTGRQRPQHF
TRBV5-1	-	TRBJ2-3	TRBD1	TGCGCCAGCAGTCCCTTGAGCAGGACAGGGAGGGATACGCAGTATTTT	CASSPLSRTGRDTQYF
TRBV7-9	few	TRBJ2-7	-	TGTGCCAGCAGCCCCGATGGACAGCACTCCTACGAGCAGTACTTC	CASSPDGQHSYEQYF
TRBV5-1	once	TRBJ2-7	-	TGCGCCAGCAGCTTGGGGCCTAAGCTCGACCACGAGCAGTACTTC	CASSLGPKLDHEQYF
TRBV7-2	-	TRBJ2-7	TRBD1	TGTGCCAGCAGCTCCGCTCCGGGACAGGTGGTCAACGAGCAGTACTTC	CASSSAPGQVVNEQYF
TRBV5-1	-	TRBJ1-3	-	TGCGCCAGCAGCCATCTTTCCCCGGGTGGTGGAAACACCATATATTTT	CASSHLSPGGGNTIYF
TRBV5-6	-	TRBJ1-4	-	TGTGCCAGCAGCTTGTCGGTCGGCGGATTTAATGAAAAACTGTTTTTT	CASSLSVGGFNEKLFF
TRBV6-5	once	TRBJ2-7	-	TGTGCCAGCAGCCCAAAAGCTCTTCGAGGGGCCGAGCAGTACTTC	CASSPKALRGAEQYF
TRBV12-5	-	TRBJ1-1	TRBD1	TGTGCTAGTGGTCCGGGACAGGGGGTGAGAGGTTCCGCTGAAGCTTTCTTT	CASGPGQGVRGSAEAFF
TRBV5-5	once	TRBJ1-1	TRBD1	TGTGCCAGCAGCTTTTGGACAGGGGTAGGGGACACTGAAGCTTTCTTT	CASSFWTGVGDTEAFF
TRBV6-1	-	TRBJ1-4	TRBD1	TGTGCCAGCAGTCGGCCAGGGGGCGTGGGGGAAAAACTGTTTTTT	CASSRPGGVGEKLFF
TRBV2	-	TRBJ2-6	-	TGTGCCAGCAGCCTGCGGGCCAACGTCCTGACTTTC	CASSLRANVLTF
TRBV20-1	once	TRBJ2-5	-	TGCAGTGCAGGAGGGCAAGAGACCCAGTACTTC	CSAGGQETQYF
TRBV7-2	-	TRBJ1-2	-	TGTGCCAGCAGCTTGGGGGGGGGTGGCTACACCTTC	CASSLGGGGYTF
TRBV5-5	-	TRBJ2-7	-	TGTGCCAGCAGCTTAGGACAGTTCTACGAGCAGTACTTC	CASSLGQFYEQYF
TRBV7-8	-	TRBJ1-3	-	TGTGCCAGCAGCTTAGAGGCAGGGACGGTTGGAAACACCATATATTTT	CASSLEAGTVGNTIYF
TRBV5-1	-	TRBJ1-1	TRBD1	TGCGCCAGCAGCTTGGACCACAGGGGAGAGGAGGACGCTGAAGCTTTCTTT	CASSLDHRGEEDAEAFF
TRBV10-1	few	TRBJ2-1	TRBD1	TGCGCCAGCGCAACAGGGACAGGGGAATCCTACAATGAGCAGTTCTTC	CASATGTGESYNEQFF
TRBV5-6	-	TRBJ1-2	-	TGTGCCAGCAGCTTGGGGGCAGGGGTCTATGGCTACACCTTC	CASSLGAGVYGYTF
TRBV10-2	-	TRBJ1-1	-	TGCGCCAGCAGTCCGGGACAACAGAACACTGAAGCTTTCTTT	CASSPGQQNTEAFF
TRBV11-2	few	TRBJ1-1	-	TGTGCCAGCAGCTTAAGCTCAGAGAACACTGAAGCTTTCTTT	CASSLSSENTEAFF
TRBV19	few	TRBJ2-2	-	TGTGCCAGTAGTAGTAGGTTTTGGACCGGGGAGCTGTTTTTT	CASSSRFWTGELFF
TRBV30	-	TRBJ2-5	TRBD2	TGTGCCTGGAGTGTACCCTTAGCGGGATATGAGACCCAGTACTTC	CAWSVPLAGYETQYF
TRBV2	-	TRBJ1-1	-	TGTGCCAGCAGGCCAGAACCTCGGGCCACTGAAGCTTTCTTT	CASRPEPRATEAFF
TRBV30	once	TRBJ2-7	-	TGTGCCTGGAGTGGTTCAGGGGACCACGAGCAGTACTTC	CAWSGSGDHEQYF
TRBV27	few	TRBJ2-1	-	TGTGCCAGCAGTTTTTCCGGTTCCCTTTACAATGAGCAGTTCTTC	CASSFSGSLYNEQFF
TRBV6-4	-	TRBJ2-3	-	TGTGCCAGCAGTGAGGGACATCGCACAGATACGCAGTATTTT	CASSEGHRTDTQYF
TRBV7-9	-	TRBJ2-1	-	TGTGCCAGCGGGACCGGGAGCTCCTACAATGAGCAGTTCTTC	CASGTGSSYNEQFF
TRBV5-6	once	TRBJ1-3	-	TGTGCCAGCAGCTTACAGGCTACTGGAAACACCATATATTTT	CASSLQATGNTIYF
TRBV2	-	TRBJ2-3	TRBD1	TGTGCCAGCGCGAGTGGGACAGGGGGCACAGATACGCAGTATTTT	CASASGTGGTDTQYF
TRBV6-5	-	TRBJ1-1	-	TGTGCCAGCAGTTACTCGTTCGGCAGGACCGAAGCTTTCTTT	CASSYSFGRTEAFF
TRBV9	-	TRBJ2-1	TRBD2	TGTGCCAGCAGCAATATAGCGGGAGTGGATGAGCAGTTCTTC	CASSNIAGVDEQFF
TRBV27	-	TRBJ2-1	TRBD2	TGTGCCAGCAGTTTCGGGGGCTCGGCGGGAGGGGGGAATGAGCAGTTCTTC	CASSFGGSAGGGNEQFF
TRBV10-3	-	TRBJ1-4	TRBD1	TGTGCCATCAGTCCCGGGACAGGGAATGAAAAACTGTTTTTT	CAISPGTGNEKLFF
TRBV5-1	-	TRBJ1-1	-	TGCGCCAGCCGACAAATTACGAACACTGAAGCTTTCTTT	CASRQITNTEAFF
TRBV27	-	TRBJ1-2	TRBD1	TGTGCCAGCAAGGACAGGCACGTCTATGGCTACACCTTC	CASKDRHVYGYTF
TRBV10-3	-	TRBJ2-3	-	TGTGCCATCAGTGGGGGCATGCAGGGCACAGATACGCAGTATTTT	CAISGGMQGTDTQYF
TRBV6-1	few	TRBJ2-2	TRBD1	TGTGCCAGCAGAGAATATCGGACAGGGATGGGAACCGGGGAGCTGTTTTTT	CASREYRTGMGTGELFF
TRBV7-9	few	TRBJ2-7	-	TGTGCCAGCAGCGCGTCGGGGGAACCGAACTACGAGCAGTACTTC	CASSASGEPNYEQYF